The 11 T cell receptor beta chains below all came from one sample that was sequenced in a study of CD8 T cells in ankylosing spondylitis. One entry per CDR3 protein, called by TCRdb with MiXCR from the 5' RACE reads. The sample shows 9,500 to 10,000 distinct CDR3 sequences, around 5.5% of them seen only once. The sample taken for sequencing was blood, either unsorted or a sorted T cell fraction (not recorded which). These receptor sequences come from a female donor with ankylosing spondylitis or in good health (not recorded which).

This clonotype is classed as medium-sized. The chain couples TRBV9 to TRBJ1-4; D unresolved. The CDR3 is 14 amino acids. V lost 0 bases and J lost 3, with 6 bases in between. CDR1 and CDR2 (germline): SGDLS, YYNGEE. The CDR3 sequence: CASSVGGSNEKLFF. CDR3 sequence (DNA): TGTGCCAGCAGCGTAGGAGGGTCTAATGAAAAACTGTTTTTT.

V gene TRBV9 combines with J gene TRBJ2-7, with TRBD2 matching 10 bases. J was trimmed by 2 bases and V by 4 bases; bases with no gene match: 3. Germline V CDR1 and CDR2: SGDLS, YYNGEE. The CDR3 covers 14 residues. The DNA for the CDR3 is TGTGCCAGCAGCCCCAGCGGGAGGGCCTACGAGCAGTACTTC. Its protein product is CASSPSGRAYEQYF. The whole variable domain, remainder taken from reference TRBV9 and TRBJ2-7, is DSGVTQTPKHLITATGQRVTLRCSPRSGDLSVYWYQQSLDQGLQFLIQYYNGEERAKGNILERFSAQQFPDLHSELNLSSLELGDSALYFCASSPSGRAYEQYFGPGTRLTVT.

This clonotype was counted ten times or more. The rearrangement joins TRBV9 to TRBJ2-7; a weak D match, TRBD1 (5 bases). The V end was cut by 4 bases, the J end by 6 bases, with 20 bases between. The CDR3 extends over 15 amino acids. Germline loops: CDR1 SGDLS, CDR2 YYNGEE. The CDR3 loop reads CASSPPAGSLGEQYF. DNA for the CDR3: TGTGCCAGCAGCCCCCCGGCAGGGTCTTTAGGCGAGCAGTACTTC.

This clonotype was seen many times. V usage is TRBV9 and J usage is TRBJ2-7, with 9 bases identical to TRBD1. Trimming at V came to 3 bases and at J to 4 bases, leaving 8 bases not matched to a gene. The CDR3 is 15 residues long. CDR1 and CDR2 (germline): SGDLS, YYNGEE. In nucleotides, the CDR3 is TGTGCCAGCAGCGCAGAGGACAGGGGAGGTTACGAGCAGTACTTC. It yields the protein CASSAEDRGGYEQYF.

The sample holds many counts of this clonotype. The genes are TRBV9 and TRBJ2-7, with D possibly TRBD2 on 6 matching bases. This CDR3 has 14 amino acids. Germline V gene sequence: CDR1 SGDLS, CDR2 YYNGEE. Trimming left V 0 bases short and J 6 bases short, with 13 bases between. The CDR3 is CASSVALLGGEQYF. The DNA of the CDR3 is TGTGCCAGCAGCGTAGCTTTGCTCGGGGGCGAGCAGTACTTC.

This clonotype was counted ten times or more. The chain has TRBV9 and TRBJ2-1; no clear D gene. V was trimmed by 0 bases and J by 10 bases, leaving 14 bases between them. The CDR3 is 14 amino acids. Germline values: CDR1 SGDLS, CDR2 YYNGEE. CDR3 region: CASSVGSSSGEQFF. CDR3 sequence (DNA): TGTGCCAGCAGCGTAGGTAGTAGTTCAGGCGAGCAGTTCTTC.

The chain has TRBV9 and TRBJ1-3; no clear D gene. From germline, CDR1 is SGDLS and CDR2 YYNGEE. This CDR3 has 15 residues. The ends were cut back, 0 bases at V and 1 base at J, with 8 bases in the middle. CDR3 protein: CASSVEGSSGNTIYF. The CDR3 DNA follows: TGTGCCAGCAGCGTAGAAGGGAGTTCTGGAAACACCATATATTTT.

At least ten counts were recorded for this clonotype. The chain is built from TRBV9 and TRBJ2-7; D remains unclear. CDR1 SGDLS and CDR2 YYNGEE come from the germline V gene. The V end was cut by 0 bases, the J end by 7 bases, with 11 bases between. The CDR3 loop spans 13 amino acids. CDR3 in DNA: TGTGCCAGCAGCGTAGGGTATACGACAGAGCAGTACTTC. Translation: CASSVGYTTEQYF.

This clonotype was observed at least ten times. The chain carries TRBV9 and TRBJ2-3; D possibly corresponds to TRBD2 (6 bases). This CDR3 region has 15 residues. CDR1 and CDR2 (germline): SGDLS, YYNGEE. V lost 3 bases and J lost 1, with 12 bases in between. CDR3 in amino acids: CASSGDGTRTDTQYF. The CDR3 DNA reads as TGTGCCAGCAGCGGGGACGGGACTCGCACAGATACGCAGTATTTT. Combining the CDR3 with reference TRBV9 and TRBJ2-3 gives the whole variable domain DSGVTQTPKHLITATGQRVTLRCSPRSGDLSVYWYQQSLDQGLQFLIQYYNGEERAKGNILERFSAQQFPDLHSELNLSSLELGDSALYFCASSGDGTRTDTQYFGPGTRLTVL.

This clonotype has a count of ten or more. V and J are TRBV9 and TRBJ2-1; D gene ambiguous. Germline V CDR1 and CDR2: SGDLS, YYNGEE. The V end was cut by 4 bases, the J end by 5 bases, with 19 bases between. CDR3 size: 16 residues. CDR3 DNA: TGTGCCAGCAGCTCCTCCAGGCTAAGCCGAAACAATGAGCAGTTCTTC. Translation: CASSSSRLSRNNEQFF.

There are a few counts of this clonotype. The V gene is TRBV6-7, the J gene TRBJ2-5, with 14 positions matching TRBD2. TRBV6-7 is placed among ORFs of uncertain function. This CDR3 comprises 13 residues. J gave up 10 bases and V 5 bases, and 3 bases lay outside the gene matches. CDR3 DNA sequence: TGTGCCAGCAGTGAGACTAGCGGGAGGGACCAGTACTTC. Translated, it gives CASSETSGRDQYF.